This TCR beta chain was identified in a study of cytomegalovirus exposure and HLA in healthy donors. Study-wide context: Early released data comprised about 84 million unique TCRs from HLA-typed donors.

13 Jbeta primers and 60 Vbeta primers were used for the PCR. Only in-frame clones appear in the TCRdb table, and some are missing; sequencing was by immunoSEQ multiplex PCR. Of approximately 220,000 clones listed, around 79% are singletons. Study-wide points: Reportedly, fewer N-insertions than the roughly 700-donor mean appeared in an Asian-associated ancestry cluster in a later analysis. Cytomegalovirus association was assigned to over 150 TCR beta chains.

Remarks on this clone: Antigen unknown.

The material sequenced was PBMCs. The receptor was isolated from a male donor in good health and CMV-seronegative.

In nucleotides, the CDR3 is TGTGCCTGGTCCGACGGGGGGGGTCGGGACATTCAGTACTTC. This translates into CAWSDGGGRDIQYF. The rearrangement joins TRBV30 to TRBJ2-4; 8 bases align to TRBD2. The CDR3 contains 14 residues. Germline V gene sequence: CDR1 GTSNPN, CDR2 SVGIG (reference sequence). The V gene end was trimmed by 5 bases and the J gene end by 8 bases; junction bases not matched to a gene: 11.